This is a list of T cell receptor beta chains from one sample in a study of monozygotic twins with cystic fibrosis. The method was immunoSEQ multiplex PCR; TCRdb's version includes in-frame clones alone and lacks a portion of them. The sample shows about 32,000 clones, 92% of them seen only once. Sample: blood. The source of these receptors is a girl aged 2-10 years with cystic fibrosis. The CDR3 runs from the conserved cysteine through the conserved F or W. A D gene is named only where the DNA matches it firmly. The size of a clone is reported for some rows only, either as once, few or many, or as a class for expanded clones.

j_call clone_size v_call d_call cdr3_aa cdr3_nt
TRBJ1-2 - TRBV2 - CASRPGDYGYTF TGTGCCAGCAGGCCAGGGGACTATGGCTACACCTTC
TRBJ2-7 - TRBV28 - CASSLQNSYEQYF TGTGCCAGCAGTTTACAGAACTCCTACGAGCAGTACTTC
TRBJ2-3 - TRBV9 - CASSVDVTDTQYF TGTGCCAGCAGCGTAGATGTCACAGATACGCAGTATTTT
TRBJ2-3 once TRBV10-1 TRBD2 CASSGLAGGLDTQYF TGCGCCAGCAGTGGACTAGCGGGGGGTCTAGATACGCAGTATTTT
TRBJ2-2 few TRBV2 - CASSVSGPGELFF TGTGCCAGCAGTGTATCCGGTCCCGGGGAGCTGTTTTTT
TRBJ2-7 - TRBV11-3 - CASSFPAGCFCYEQYF TGTGCCAGCAGCTTCCCTGCCGGGTGCTTCTGCTACGAGCAGTACTTC
TRBJ2-5 - TRBV29-1 - CSVVRWDGKTQYF TGCAGCGTTGTCAGATGGGACGGGAAGACCCAGTACTTC
TRBJ1-2 - TRBV18 - CASSPRTDYGYTF TGTGCCAGCTCACCACGGACCGACTATGGCTACACCTTC
TRBJ1-1 - TRBV7-2 - CASSLWRVPNTEAFF TGTGCCAGCAGCTTATGGCGGGTACCGAACACTGAAGCTTTCTTT
TRBJ1-5 - TRBV2 - CASREEALGNQPQHF TGTGCCAGCAGGGAAGAGGCATTGGGCAATCAGCCCCAGCATTTT
TRBJ2-3 - TRBV27 - CASSFHGTTTDTQYF TGTGCCAGCAGTTTTCACGGGACAACCACAGATACGCAGTATTTT
TRBJ1-1 once TRBV7-8 - CASSLGYTEAFF TGTGCCAGCAGCTTGGGGTACACTGAAGCTTTCTTT
TRBJ2-5 - TRBV5-5 - CASSPDRIQYF TGTGCCAGCAGCCCTGACCGAATCCAGTACTTC
TRBJ1-2 - TRBV6-1 TRBD1 CASSPTGASGYTF TGTGCCAGCAGCCCGACAGGGGCGTCTGGCTACACCTTC
TRBJ1-1 - TRBV30 TRBD1 CAWSFDRGNTEAFF TGTGCCTGGAGTTTCGACAGGGGGAACACTGAAGCTTTCTTT
TRBJ2-7 - TRBV7-2 - CASSLDGQSYEQYF TGTGCCAGCAGCTTAGATGGACAGTCCTACGAGCAGTACTTC
TRBJ1-2 - TRBV7-2 TRBD1 CASSPGTGSFYGYTF TGTGCCAGCAGCCCAGGGACAGGGTCATTCTATGGCTACACCTTC
TRBJ2-1 - TRBV2 - CASSDELDQEQFF TGTGCCAGCAGTGATGAACTCGACCAAGAGCAGTTCTTC
TRBJ2-7 - TRBV28 TRBD1 CASSSAGTGGSIAYEQYF TGTGCCAGCAGCTCCGCCGGGACAGGGGGTTCGATTGCCTACGAGCAGTACTTC
TRBJ1-2 - TRBV4-2 - CASSQDYTVQIYGYTF TGTGCCAGCAGCCAAGATTACACAGTCCAAATCTATGGCTACACCTTC
TRBJ1-2 - TRBV30 TRBD1 CAWRADRGLYGYTF TGTGCCTGGAGGGCAGACAGGGGGCTTTATGGCTACACCTTC
TRBJ1-1 - TRBV2 TRBD1 CASRLQGAVGAFF TGTGCCAGCAGATTACAGGGGGCAGTGGGAGCTTTCTTT
TRBJ1-2 - TRBV7-2 TRBD1 CASTKTQQGERGYTF TGTGCCAGCACCAAAACCCAACAGGGGGAGCGTGGCTACACCTTC
TRBJ1-2 - TRBV29-1 - CSVPDGRSPGYTF TGCAGCGTTCCGGATGGCAGGTCCCCAGGCTACACCTTC
TRBJ1-6 - TRBV19 - CASMDSGNSPLHF TGTGCCAGTATGGACAGTGGAAATTCACCCCTCCACTTT
TRBJ2-3 - TRBV7-9 - CASSFDGPPTTDTQYF TGTGCCAGCAGCTTCGACGGCCCGCCGACAACAGATACGCAGTATTTT
TRBJ1-2 - TRBV19 - CASSIFPNYGYTF TGTGCCAGTAGTATCTTCCCAAACTATGGCTACACCTTC
TRBJ1-5 - TRBV25-1 - CASSDRVNQPQHF TGTGCCAGCAGTGACAGGGTCAATCAGCCCCAGCATTTT
TRBJ2-1 once TRBV19 TRBD2 CASSPTRTSGRSYNEQFF TGTGCCAGTAGTCCCACCCGGACTAGCGGGAGGTCCTACAATGAGCAGTTCTTC
TRBJ2-1 - TRBV28 TRBD2 CASSWTSGRLYNEQFF TGTGCCAGCAGTTGGACTAGCGGGAGACTCTACAATGAGCAGTTCTTC
TRBJ1-4 - TRBV4-1 - CASSRLGSTNEKLFF TGCGCCAGCAGTCGACTAGGGTCAACTAATGAAAAACTGTTTTTT
TRBJ1-4 - TRBV14 TRBD1 CASSQDLGQGAQKLFF TGTGCCAGCAGCCAAGATCTGGGACAGGGGGCCCAAAAACTGTTTTTT
TRBJ2-7 - TRBV30 TRBD1 CAWILPTGERDEQYF TGTGCCTGGATCCTACCGACAGGGGAGAGAGATGAGCAGTACTTC
TRBJ2-2 once TRBV6-5 - CASSYGTQGTGELFF TGTGCCAGCAGTTATGGGACACAGGGCACCGGGGAGCTGTTTTTT
TRBJ2-5 - TRBV28 - CASSFGAATQYF TGTGCCAGCAGTTTCGGGGCGGCAACCCAGTACTTC
TRBJ2-1 once TRBV20-1 - CSPGQRNEQFF TGCAGTCCGGGACAACGGAATGAGCAGTTCTTC
TRBJ1-1 once TRBV28 - CASSFNGLRAFF TGTGCCAGCAGTTTTAACGGACTGCGAGCTTTCTTT
TRBJ1-1 - TRBV5-4 - CASSDREPNTEAFF TGTGCCAGCAGCGATCGGGAACCCAACACTGAAGCTTTCTTT
TRBJ1-4 once TRBV9 TRBD1 CASSPRGDRVNEKLFF TGTGCCAGCAGCCCCCGGGGGGACAGGGTTAATGAAAAACTGTTTTTT
TRBJ2-3 - TRBV19 TRBD2 CASSGTSSPPDTQYF TGTGCCAGCTCCGGGACTAGCAGCCCGCCAGATACGCAGTATTTT